The 20 T cell receptor beta chains below come from one sample, sequenced in a study of spatial heterogeneity in lung cancer. Regarding the study as a whole: Counts that tracked tumor mutation counts were those of expanded intratumoral alpha and beta TCRs.

No antigen has been identified for these receptors. Time point in this sample: sample taken at primary tumor resection. A single record per CDR3 protein comes from TCRdb applying MiXCR to the 5' RACE reads. The sample has 4,000 to 5,500 distinct CDR3 sequences; 8.4% are singletons. Material: lung tumor tissue, obtained at surgery. The receptors originated from a female donor with early-stage non-small cell lung cancer.

By share, this clonotype counts as medium-sized. This sequence joins TRBV7-6 and TRBJ2-2; no clear D gene. The CDR3 contains 17 residues. The germline V gene has CDR1 SGHVS and CDR2 FNYEAQ. Deletions cut 3 bases from V and 0 bases from J, with 14 bases between. The CDR3 DNA reads as TGTGCCAGCAGCTTCCCCACGGAAGGGTCGAACACCGGGGAGCTGTTTTTT. It encodes CASSFPTEGSNTGELFF.

Within the sample, this clonotype is medium-sized (0.01 to 0.1%). CDR3 in DNA: TGTGCCAGCAGACCTCCCGGGAAAACCTACGAGCAGTACTTC. As protein: CASRPPGKTYEQYF. This chain connects TRBV6-6 to TRBJ2-7; TRBD2 might be the D (5 bases). Trimming pared 6 bases from V and 2 bases from J, leaving 14 bases between. The CDR3 covers 14 residues. Germline CDR1 MNHNY, CDR2 SVGAGI (reference sequence).

This clonotype was observed many times. This sequence joins TRBV20-1 and TRBJ1-5; D call uncertain. The CDR3 runs to 13 residues. Germline CDR1 is DFQATT and CDR2 is SNEGSKA (reference sequence). V was clipped by 5 bases and J by 5 bases, with 13 bases between them. CDR3 coding DNA: TGCAGTGCTTATAGGGATGTCGATCAGCCCCAGCATTTT. This gives the protein CSAYRDVDQPQHF.

This clonotype was seen ten or more times. The chain is built from TRBV6-6 and TRBJ2-7; D tentatively reads TRBD1 or TRBD2 (5 bases each). The CDR3 is made up of 14 amino acids. V gave up 1 base and J gave up 4 bases, with 11 bases separating them. Per germline, CDR1 MNHNY and CDR2 SVGAGI (reference sequence). CDR3 coding DNA: TGTGCCAGCAGTTACTGGGAAGGGGAGTACGAGCAGTACTTC. Its protein is CASSYWEGEYEQYF.

In its sample, this clonotype is medium-sized. V gene TRBV10-3 combines with J gene TRBJ1-1; D is ambiguous. V dropped 3 bases and J dropped 7 bases, with 15 bases sitting between them. Looked up from germline, CDR1 is ENHRY and CDR2 is SYGVKD. The CDR3 totals 14 residues. DNA for the CDR3: TGTGCCATCAGTGACATGGCACTAACGAGTGAAGCTTTCTTT. It translates to CAISDMALTSEAFF.

This clonotype ranks as medium-sized. J is TRBJ1-2 and V is TRBV27; 11 bases line up with TRBD1. Germline assignment: CDR1 MNHEY and CDR2 SMNVEV (reference sequence). Trimming removed 5 bases from V and 1 base from J; junction bases left unmatched: 15. This CDR3 is 19 amino acids long. As DNA, the CDR3 is TGTGCCAGCAGTCCGTACCCGGGACAGGGGGTGCGAAATAACTATGGCTACACCTTC. It encodes CASSPYPGQGVRNNYGYTF.

This clonotype is medium-sized by share. V and J are TRBV29-1 and TRBJ2-7; tentatively, D is TRBD1 (5 bases). The CDR3 is 12 residues long. V lost 4 bases and J 3 bases, leaving 10 bases between the germline ends. Germline loops: CDR1 SQVTM, CDR2 ANQGSEA. The CDR3 loop reads CSVVAGLYEQYF. The CDR3 bases are TGCAGCGTTGTGGCAGGGCTCTACGAGCAGTACTTC.

The chain combines TRBV4-1 with TRBJ2-5, with TRBD2 identical over 7 bases. Looked up from germline, CDR1 is MGHRA and CDR2 is YSYEKL. The CDR3 spans 18 residues. Trimming cost V 1 base and J 3 bases; bases outside gene matches: 14. The CDR3 is CASSQALPVAGFEETQYF. In DNA form, the CDR3 reads TGCGCCAGCAGCCAAGCATTACCGGTAGCGGGCTTCGAAGAGACCCAGTACTTC.

By share, this clonotype counts as medium-sized. V gene TRBV5-1 combines with J gene TRBJ2-5; D tentatively fits TRBD1 or TRBD2 (5 bases each). Trimming took 2 bases from V and 6 from J, leaving 14 bases between them. The CDR3 has 14 amino acids. Germline V CDR1 and CDR2: SGHRS, YFSETQ. This CDR3 reads CASSLGPGTQTQYF. As DNA, the CDR3 is TGCGCCAGCAGCTTAGGGCCCGGGACGCAGACCCAGTACTTC.

The V and J genes are TRBV5-1 and TRBJ2-3; 9 bases map to TRBD2. The CDR3 length is 14 residues. CDR1 SGHRS and CDR2 YFSETQ come from the germline V gene. After removal of 7 bases from V and 4 bases from J, the junction contained 7 bases not matched to a gene. The CDR3 loop reads CASGVGLAADTQYF. CDR3 nucleotide sequence: TGCGCCAGCGGTGTGGGACTAGCCGCAGATACGCAGTATTTT.

Judged by abundance, this clonotype is medium-sized. The chain is built from TRBV4-1 and TRBJ1-2; D remains unclear. V was cut by 1 base and J by 4 bases, with 10 bases left in between. Germline V CDR1 and CDR2: MGHRA, YSYEKL. This CDR3 spans 14 amino acids. The chain's CDR3 is CASSQGVAVYGYTF. CDR3 nucleotide sequence: TGCGCCAGCAGCCAAGGGGTAGCGGTCTATGGCTACACCTTC.

V usage is TRBV2 and J usage is TRBJ2-3; unclear D gene. This CDR3 is built from 15 residues. Trimming shortened V by 2 bases and J by 0 bases, and 9 bases separated the two germline ends. CDR1 is SNHLY and CDR2 is FYNNEI in the germline V gene. The chain's CDR3 is CASSEQLVSTDTQYF. CDR3 DNA: TGTGCCAGCAGTGAACAACTGGTTAGCACAGATACGCAGTATTTT.

The chain uses TRBV9 and TRBJ1-4; D is ambiguous. Germline CDR1 is SGDLS and CDR2 is YYNGEE. The CDR3 length is 19 residues. The V gene lost 5 bases and the J gene lost 0 bases, with 23 bases spanning the gap. The DNA of the CDR3 is TGTGCCAGCAGTGGCGGTGGAAGAGCCCCACTGGCAACTAATGAAAAACTGTTTTTT. Translation: CASSGGGRAPLATNEKLFF.

This clonotype is judged medium-sized. The gene calls are TRBV28 and TRBJ1-1, with 8 bases fitting TRBD1. The CDR3 length is 14 residues. Germline trimming cut 6 bases from V and 5 bases from J; bases unmatched to any gene: 8. CDR1 is MDHEN and CDR2 is SYDVKM in the germline V gene. DNA for the CDR3: TGTGCCAGCAGCCTTGGGACAGGAGGGACTGAAGCTTTCTTT. It yields the protein CASSLGTGGTEAFF.

This clonotype occurred a few times. The CDR3 loop reads CASSEFTGLAGNEQFF. The CDR3 DNA follows: TGTGCCAGCAGCGAATTCACGGGACTAGCGGGCAATGAGCAGTTCTTC. This chain links TRBV14 with TRBJ2-1; 12 bases align to TRBD2. The V and J ends lost 5 bases and 6 bases, in that order; junction bases with no gene match: 8. CDR1 is SGHDN, CDR2 FVKESK, per germline. The CDR3 is 16 amino acids.

This clonotype was counted many times. This chain joins TRBV7-9 and TRBJ1-6; 12 positions agree with TRBD1. CDR3 length: 17 residues. CDR1 SEHNR and CDR2 FQNEAQ come from the germline V gene (reference sequence). V dropped 5 bases and J dropped 5; count of bases not matched to a gene: 7. CDR3 amino acids: CASSGRDRGQNNSPLHF. CDR3 sequence (DNA): TGTGCCAGCAGCGGCCGGGACAGGGGGCAAAATAATTCACCCCTCCACTTT. The complete variable domain, with remaining parts taken from reference TRBV7-9 and TRBJ1-6, reads DTGVSQNPRHKITKRGQNVTFRCDPISEHNRLYWYRQTLGQGPEFLTYFQNEAQLEKSRLLSDRFSAERPKGSFSTLEIQRTEQGDSAMYLCASSGRDRGQNNSPLHFGNGTRLTVT.

This clonotype was observed a handful of times. The genes are TRBV28 and TRBJ1-6; 7 nucleotides line up with TRBD1. Germline CDR1 and CDR2: MDHEN and SYDVKM. This CDR3 is 15 amino acids long. The CDR3 DNA reads TGTGCTTCTAACGCCGCAGGGGGCTATAATTCACCCCTCCACTTT. Translated, it gives CASNAAGGYNSPLHF.

In this sample, this clonotype turned up many times. DNA of the CDR3: TGCGCCAGCAGCACCCGGGATTCAAAAGAGACCCAGTACTTC. It encodes CASSTRDSKETQYF. The V and J genes are TRBV5-1 and TRBJ2-5, with a possible D match to TRBD2 (5 bases). Trimming left V 4 bases short and J 3 bases short, with 13 bases between. This CDR3 has 14 amino acids. Germline V gene lookup returns CDR1 SGHRS and CDR2 YFSETQ.

Within the sample, this clonotype is medium-sized (0.01 to 0.1%). V gene TRBV10-3 combines with J gene TRBJ2-7; the D is unclear. Germline V lookup: CDR1 ENHRY, CDR2 SYGVKD. V dropped 4 bases and J dropped 2 bases, with 6 bases sitting between them. There are 12 residues in the CDR3. The CDR3 DNA reads TGTGCCATCAGTGCCAGGCCCTACGAGCAGTACTTC. It specifies CAISARPYEQYF.

This chain connects TRBV18 to TRBJ2-2, with TRBD1 matching over 8 bases. CDR3 length: 17 residues. Per the germline V gene, CDR1 is KGHSH and CDR2 is LQKENI. V shed 1 base and J 0 bases; nucleotides not matched to a gene: 4. The CDR3 protein is CASSPLQGAANTGELFF. For the CDR3, the DNA is TGTGCCAGCTCACCACTCCAGGGGGCAGCGAACACCGGGGAGCTGTTTTTT.